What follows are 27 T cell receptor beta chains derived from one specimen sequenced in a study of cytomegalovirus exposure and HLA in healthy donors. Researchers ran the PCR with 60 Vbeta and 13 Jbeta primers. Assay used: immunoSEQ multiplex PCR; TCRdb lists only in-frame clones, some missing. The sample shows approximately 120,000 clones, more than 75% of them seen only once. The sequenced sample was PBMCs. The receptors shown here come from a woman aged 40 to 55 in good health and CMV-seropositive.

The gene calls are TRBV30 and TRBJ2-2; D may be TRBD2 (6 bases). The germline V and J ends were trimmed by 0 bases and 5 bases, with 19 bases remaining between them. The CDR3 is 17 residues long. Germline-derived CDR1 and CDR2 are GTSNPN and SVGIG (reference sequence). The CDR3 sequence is CAWSVQYASVLTGELFF. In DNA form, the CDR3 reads TGTGCCTGGAGTGTACAGTACGCTAGCGTTTTGACCGGGGAGCTGTTTTTT.

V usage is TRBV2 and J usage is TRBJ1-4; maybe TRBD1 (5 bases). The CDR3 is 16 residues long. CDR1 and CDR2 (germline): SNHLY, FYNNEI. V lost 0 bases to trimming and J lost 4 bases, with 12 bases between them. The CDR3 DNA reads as TGTGCCAGCAGTGAAGCGATAGGACATAATAATGAAAAACTGTTTTTT. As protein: CASSEAIGHNNEKLFF. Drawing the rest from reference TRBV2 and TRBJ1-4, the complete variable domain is EPEVTQTPSHQVTQMGQEVILRCVPISNHLYFYWYRQILGQKVEFLVSFYNNEISEKSEIFDDQFSVERPDGSNFTLKIRSTKLEDSAMYFCASSEAIGHNNEKLFFGSGTQLSVL.

CDR3 loop: CASRSTGVNEQFF. CDR3 sequence (DNA): TGTGCCAGCAGATCGACAGGGGTCAATGAGCAGTTCTTC. The rearrangement uses TRBV27 and TRBJ2-1, with 8 bases matching TRBD1. The J segment lost 6 bases and the V segment lost 6 bases, leaving 4 bases of the junction unmatched. The CDR3 sequence is 13 residues long. Per the germline V gene, CDR1 is MNHEY and CDR2 is SMNVEV (reference sequence).

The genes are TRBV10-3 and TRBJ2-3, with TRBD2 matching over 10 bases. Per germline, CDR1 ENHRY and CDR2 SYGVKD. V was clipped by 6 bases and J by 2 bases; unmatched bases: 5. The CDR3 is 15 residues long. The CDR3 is CAISQGLAATDTQYF. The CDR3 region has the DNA TGTGCCATCAGCCAAGGACTAGCGGCCACAGATACGCAGTATTTT.

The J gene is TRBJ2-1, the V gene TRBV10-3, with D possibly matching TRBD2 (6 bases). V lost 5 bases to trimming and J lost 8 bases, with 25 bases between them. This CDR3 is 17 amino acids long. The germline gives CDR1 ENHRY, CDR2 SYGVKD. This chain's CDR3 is CAISSGLGAGRLDEQFF. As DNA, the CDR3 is TGTGCCATCAGTTCGGGGTTAGGGGCAGGGAGGCTCGATGAGCAGTTCTTC.

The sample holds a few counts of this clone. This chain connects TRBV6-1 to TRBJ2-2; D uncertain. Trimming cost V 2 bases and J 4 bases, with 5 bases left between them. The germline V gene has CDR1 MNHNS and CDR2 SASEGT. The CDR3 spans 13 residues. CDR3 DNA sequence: TGTGCCAGCAGTGAAACATTCACCGGGGAGCTGTTTTTT. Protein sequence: CASSETFTGELFF.

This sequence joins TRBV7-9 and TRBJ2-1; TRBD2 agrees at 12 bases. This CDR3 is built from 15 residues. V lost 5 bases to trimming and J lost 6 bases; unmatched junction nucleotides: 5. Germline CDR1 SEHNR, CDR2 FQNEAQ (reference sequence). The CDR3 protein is CASSPGLAGLNEQFF. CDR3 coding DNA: TGTGCCAGCAGCCCGGGACTAGCGGGCCTCAATGAGCAGTTCTTC.

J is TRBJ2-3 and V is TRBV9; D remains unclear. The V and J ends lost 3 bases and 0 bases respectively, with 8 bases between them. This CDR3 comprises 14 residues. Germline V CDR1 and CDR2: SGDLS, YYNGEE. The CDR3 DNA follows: TGTGCCAGCAGCGAACAGCTTAGCACAGATACGCAGTATTTT. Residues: CASSEQLSTDTQYF.

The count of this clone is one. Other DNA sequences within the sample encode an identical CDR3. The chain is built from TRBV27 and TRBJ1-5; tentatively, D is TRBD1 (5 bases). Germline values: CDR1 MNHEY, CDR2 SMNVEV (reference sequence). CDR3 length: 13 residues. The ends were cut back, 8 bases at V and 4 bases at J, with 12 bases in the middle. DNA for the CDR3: TGTGCCAGCTCATTCACAGGTAATCAGCCCCAGCATTTT. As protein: CASSFTGNQPQHF.

In nucleotides, the CDR3 is TGTGCCTGGAGTCCCACAGGCGGCATTCAGTACTTC. Its translation is CAWSPTGGIQYF. V usage is TRBV30 and J usage is TRBJ2-4; possibly TRBD1 for D (5 bases). Trimming pared 2 bases from V and 9 bases from J, leaving 11 bases between. CDR1 is GTSNPN and CDR2 is SVGIG in the germline V gene (reference sequence). This CDR3 has 12 residues.

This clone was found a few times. This chain's CDR3 is CASETGASSYNSPLHF. Here the CDR3 DNA reads TGTGCCAGCGAGACAGGGGCAAGCTCCTATAATTCACCCCTCCACTTT. The chain combines TRBV2 with TRBJ1-6; 8 nucleotides align to TRBD1. Looked up from germline, CDR1 is SNHLY and CDR2 is FYNNEI. This CDR3 is built from 16 residues. V dropped 8 bases and J dropped 0; count of bases not matched to a gene: 6.

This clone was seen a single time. The CDR3 nucleotides read TGTGCCTGGACCACGGGGGGCCCCGAGCAGTACTTC. It yields the protein CAWTTGGPEQYF. This rearrangement joins TRBV30 to TRBJ2-5; a weak D match, TRBD2 (7 bases). The assigned J gene may be wrong: the sequence end matches TRBJ2-7 better. Germline V gene data show CDR1 as GTSNPN and CDR2 as SVGIG (reference sequence). CDR3 length: 12 amino acids.

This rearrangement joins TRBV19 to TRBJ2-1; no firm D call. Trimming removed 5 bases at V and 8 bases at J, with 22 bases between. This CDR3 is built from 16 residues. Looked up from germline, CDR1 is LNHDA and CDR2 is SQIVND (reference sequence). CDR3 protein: CASSPRSIYGTDEQFF. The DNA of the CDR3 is TGTGCCAGTAGTCCACGGTCCATATACGGTACCGATGAGCAGTTCTTC.

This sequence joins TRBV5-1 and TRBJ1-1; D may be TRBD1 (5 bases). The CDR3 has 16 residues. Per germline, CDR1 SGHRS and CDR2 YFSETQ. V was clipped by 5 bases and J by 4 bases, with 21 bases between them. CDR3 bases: TGCGCCAGCAGTCATGGGGCAGGCGCGGTACTCACTGAAGCTTTCTTT. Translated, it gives CASSHGAGAVLTEAFF.

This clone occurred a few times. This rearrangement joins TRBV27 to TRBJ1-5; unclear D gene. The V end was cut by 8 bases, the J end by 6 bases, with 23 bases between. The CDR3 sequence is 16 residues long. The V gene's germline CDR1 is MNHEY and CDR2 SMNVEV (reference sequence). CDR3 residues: CASGRTETLRGQPQHF. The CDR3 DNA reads TGTGCCAGCGGGAGGACGGAGACGTTACGGGGTCAGCCCCAGCATTTT.

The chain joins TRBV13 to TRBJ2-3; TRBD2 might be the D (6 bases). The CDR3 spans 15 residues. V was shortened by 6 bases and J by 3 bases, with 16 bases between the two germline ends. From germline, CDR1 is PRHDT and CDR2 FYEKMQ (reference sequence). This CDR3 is CASRFLGLPTDTQYF. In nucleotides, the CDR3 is TGTGCCAGCAGATTTCTGGGACTGCCTACAGATACGCAGTATTTT.

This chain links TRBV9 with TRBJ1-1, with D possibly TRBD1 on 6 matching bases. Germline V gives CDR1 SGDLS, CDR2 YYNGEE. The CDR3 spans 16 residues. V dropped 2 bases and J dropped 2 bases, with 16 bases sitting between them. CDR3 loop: CASSVFPTGGNTEAFF. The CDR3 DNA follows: TGTGCCAGCAGCGTTTTTCCGACAGGTGGAAACACTGAAGCTTTCTTT.

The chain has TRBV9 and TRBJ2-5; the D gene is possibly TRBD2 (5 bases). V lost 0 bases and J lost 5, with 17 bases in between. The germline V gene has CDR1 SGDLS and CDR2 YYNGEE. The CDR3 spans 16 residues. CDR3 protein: CASSVDGVGLAETQYF. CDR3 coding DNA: TGTGCCAGCAGCGTAGATGGGGTAGGGCTAGCTGAGACCCAGTACTTC.

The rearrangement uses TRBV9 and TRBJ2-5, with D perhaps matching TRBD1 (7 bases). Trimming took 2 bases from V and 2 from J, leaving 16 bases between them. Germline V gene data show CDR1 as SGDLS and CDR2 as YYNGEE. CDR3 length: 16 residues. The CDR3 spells CASSVGPGGPQETQYF. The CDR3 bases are TGTGCCAGCAGCGTCGGTCCAGGGGGGCCACAAGAGACCCAGTACTTC.

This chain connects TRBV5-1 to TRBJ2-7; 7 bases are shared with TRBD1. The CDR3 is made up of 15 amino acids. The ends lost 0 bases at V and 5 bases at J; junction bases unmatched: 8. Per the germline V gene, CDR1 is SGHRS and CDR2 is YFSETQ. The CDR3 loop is CASSLEGQLTNEQYF. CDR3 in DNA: TGCGCCAGCAGCTTGGAGGGACAGTTGACTAACGAGCAGTACTTC.

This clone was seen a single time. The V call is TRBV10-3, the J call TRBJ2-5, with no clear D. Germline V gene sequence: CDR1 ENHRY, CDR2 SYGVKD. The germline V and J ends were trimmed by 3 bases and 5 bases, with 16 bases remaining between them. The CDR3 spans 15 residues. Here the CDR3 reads CAISDRRDTSETQYF. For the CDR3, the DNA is TGTGCCATCAGTGACCGAAGAGACACGTCGGAGACCCAGTACTTC.

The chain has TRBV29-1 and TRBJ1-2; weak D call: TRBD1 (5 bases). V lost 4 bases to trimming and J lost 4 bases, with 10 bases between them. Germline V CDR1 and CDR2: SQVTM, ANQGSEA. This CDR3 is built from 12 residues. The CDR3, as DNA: TGCAGCGTTGGCACAGGCAGCTATGGCTACACCTTC. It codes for CSVGTGSYGYTF.

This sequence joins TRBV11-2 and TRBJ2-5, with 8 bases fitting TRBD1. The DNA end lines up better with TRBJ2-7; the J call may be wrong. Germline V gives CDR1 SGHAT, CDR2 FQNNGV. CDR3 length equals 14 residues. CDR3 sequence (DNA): TGTGCCAGCAGCTTAGGCAGGGGGCAAGGCGAGCAGTACTTC. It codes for CASSLGRGQGEQYF.

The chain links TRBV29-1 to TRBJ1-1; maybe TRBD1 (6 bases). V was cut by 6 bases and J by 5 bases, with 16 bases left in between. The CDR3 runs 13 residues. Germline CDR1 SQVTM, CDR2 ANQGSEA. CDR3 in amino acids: CSVVTGQGTEAFF. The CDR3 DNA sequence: TGCAGCGTAGTCACAGGGCAGGGAACTGAAGCTTTCTTT. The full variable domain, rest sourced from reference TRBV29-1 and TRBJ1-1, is SAVISQKPSRDICQRGTSLTIQCQVDSQVTMMFWYRQQPGQSLTLIATANQGSEATYESGFVIDKFPISRPNLTFSTLTVSNMSPEDSSIYLCSVVTGQGTEAFFGQGTRLTVV.

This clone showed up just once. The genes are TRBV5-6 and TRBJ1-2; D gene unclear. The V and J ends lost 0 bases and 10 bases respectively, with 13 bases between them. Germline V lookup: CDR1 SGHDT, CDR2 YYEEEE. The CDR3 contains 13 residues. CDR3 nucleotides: TGTGCCAGCAGCTTGGGGTCGGGAGGAGTCTACACCTTC. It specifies CASSLGSGGVYTF.

CDR3 bases: TGTGCCAGCAGAGACAATGGCTACACCTTC. Translation: CASRDNGYTF. The V gene is TRBV6-1, the J gene TRBJ1-2; D is uncertain. There are 10 residues in the CDR3. Trimming took 6 bases from V and 6 from J, leaving 5 bases between them. Germline CDR1 is MNHNS and CDR2 is SASEGT.

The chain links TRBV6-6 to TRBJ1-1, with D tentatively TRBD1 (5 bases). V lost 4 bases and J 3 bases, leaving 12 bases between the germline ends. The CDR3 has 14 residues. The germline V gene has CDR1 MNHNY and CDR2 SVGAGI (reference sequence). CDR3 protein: CASSSQGFDTEAFF. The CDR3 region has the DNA TGTGCCAGCAGTTCCCAGGGTTTTGACACTGAAGCTTTCTTT.